The 10 T cell receptor beta chains below were found in one sample sequenced in a study of cytomegalovirus exposure and HLA in healthy donors. PCR used 60 Vbeta primers and 13 Jbeta primers. Assay: immunoSEQ multiplex PCR; the TCRdb copy retains only in-frame clones and omits some. The sample has around 90,000 clones; around 59% are singletons. The sample was PBMCs. Source of these receptors: a human donor in good health.

The rearrangement joins TRBV28 to TRBJ1-3; 7 bases line up with TRBD1. The V segment lost 7 bases and the J segment 4 bases; nucleotides outside the gene matches: 10. Germline loops: CDR1 MDHEN, CDR2 SYDVKM. The CDR3 is made up of 15 amino acids. DNA of the CDR3: TGTGCCAGCACTCAACCTCCGGGACAGGGAAACACCATATATTTT. Amino acids: CASTQPPGQGNTIYF.

The V call is TRBV7-3, the J call TRBJ1-5; D may be TRBD1 (5 bases). Per germline, CDR1 SGHTA and CDR2 FQGTGA. V lost 5 bases and J 4 bases, leaving 21 bases between the germline ends. The CDR3 is made up of 17 amino acids. The CDR3 coding sequence is TGTGCCAGCAGCGCCGAGTGGGGCAGACAACCTAATCAGCCCCAGCATTTT. It codes for CASSAEWGRQPNQPQHF.

This clone turned up a few times. This chain joins TRBV30 and TRBJ2-3, with 7 bases identical to TRBD2. The CDR3 length is 16 residues. V was pared by 4 bases and J by 1 base, with 11 bases of the junction left unmatched. The germline CDR1 and CDR2 sequences are GTSNPN and SVGIG (reference sequence). The CDR3 protein is CAWTGGSYWGTDTQYF. CDR3 coding DNA: TGTGCCTGGACCGGGGGGTCCTACTGGGGCACAGATACGCAGTATTTT.

Worth noting for this clone: The junction departs from the called germline gene at one end, perhaps through a read error. This CDR3 is also generated by other DNA sequences in the sample. V and J are TRBV5-1 and TRBJ1-6; D is unresolved. Germline CDR1 SGHRS, CDR2 YFSETQ. The length of the CDR3 is 16 residues. This CDR3 is CASSLISSSYNSPLHF. CDR3 sequence (DNA): TGCGCCAGCAGCTTGATTTCTAGCTCCTATAATTCCCCCCTCCACTTT.

This clone is a singleton in its sample. The gene calls are TRBV7-2 and TRBJ2-5, with D unclear. V was clipped by 1 base and J by 3 bases, with 9 bases between them. The CDR3 totals 14 residues. CDR1 is SGHTA, CDR2 FQGNSA, per germline. CDR3 nucleotide sequence: TGTGCCAGCAGCTTAGGTCTTAAAAAAGAGACCCAGTACTTC. Its translation is CASSLGLKKETQYF.

The V gene is TRBV7-2, the J gene TRBJ1-5; possible D gene TRBD1, 5 bases. Looked up from germline, CDR1 is SGHTA and CDR2 is FQGNSA. Trimming stripped 6 bases from V and 3 bases from J, with 9 bases between. The CDR3 loop spans 13 amino acids. The chain's CDR3 is CASRDSYNQPQHF. The CDR3 bases are TGTGCCAGCAGAGACAGTTACAATCAGCCCCAGCATTTT.

This chain connects TRBV5-5 to TRBJ1-2; no clear D gene. Germline CDR1 is SGHKS and CDR2 is YYEKEE (reference sequence). The V end was cut by 1 base, the J end by 0 bases, with 4 bases between. This CDR3 spans 13 amino acids. CDR3: CASSLPTNYGYTF. The CDR3 DNA reads as TGTGCCAGCAGCTTGCCAACTAACTATGGCTACACCTTC.

In the case of this clone: This CDR3 is also generated by other DNA sequences in the sample. V and J are TRBV9 and TRBJ1-2, with 8 bases fitting TRBD1. CDR3 size: 16 residues. Germline CDR1 and CDR2: SGDLS and YYNGEE. V lost 3 bases, J lost 6 bases, and 13 bases stayed unmatched. The chain's CDR3 is CASSAIPTTGDDGYTF. CDR3 coding DNA: TGTGCCAGCAGCGCGATTCCGACGACAGGGGATGATGGCTACACCTTC.

The chain couples TRBV7-2 to TRBJ2-5; D is possibly TRBD1 (6 bases). The ends were cut back, 7 bases at V and 5 bases at J, with 20 bases in the middle. This CDR3 region has 15 residues. CDR1 and CDR2 (germline): SGHTA, FQGNSA. CDR3 coding DNA: TGTGCCAGCAACCTAGGGTGGGGGCGATCGGAGACCCAGTACTTC. Translated, it gives CASNLGWGRSETQYF.

The rearrangement joins TRBV5-1 to TRBJ2-1; possibly TRBD2 for D (5 bases). V was clipped by 4 bases and J by 3 bases, with 8 bases between them. The CDR3 loop spans 13 amino acids. CDR1 and CDR2 from the germline V gene are SGHRS and YFSETQ. The CDR3 protein is CASSPGGYNEQFF. CDR3 DNA sequence: TGCGCCAGCAGCCCCGGAGGCTACAATGAGCAGTTCTTC.